Following are 20 T cell receptor beta chains from one sample sequenced in a study of cytomegalovirus exposure and HLA in healthy donors. 13 Jbeta primers and 60 Vbeta primers were used for the PCR. Produced via immunoSEQ multiplex PCR; TCRdb's table is partial and in-frame only. The sample records tens of thousands of clones, around a tenth being singletons. Source material: PBMCs. The receptors stem from a man aged 55 to 69 in good health and CMV-seropositive.

For the CDR3, the DNA is TGTGCCAGCAGCTTAGGGACAGGGGGCCACAATGAGCAGTTCTTC. Its translation: CASSLGTGGHNEQFF. V usage is TRBV11-2 and J usage is TRBJ2-1; 11 nucleotides agree with TRBD1. The length of the CDR3 is 15 residues. Trimming removed 1 base from V and 5 bases from J; junction bases left unmatched: 1. Germline assignment: CDR1 SGHAT and CDR2 FQNNGV.

The chain is built from TRBV6-5 and TRBJ1-5; possible D gene TRBD1, 6 bases. Trimming removed 5 bases at V and 6 bases at J, with 17 bases between. Germline CDR1 and CDR2: MNHEY and SVGAGI. The length of the CDR3 is 15 residues. CDR3 bases: TGTGCCAGCAGTAGGACAGAAGACGGGGCTCAGCCCCAGCATTTT. Its translation is CASSRTEDGAQPQHF.

The chain has TRBV2 and TRBJ2-2; 9 bases line up with TRBD1. The length of the CDR3 is 15 residues. The V and J ends lost 5 bases and 3 bases, in that order; junction bases with no gene match: 4. Germline loops: CDR1 SNHLY, CDR2 FYNNEI. The CDR3 region has the DNA TGTGCCAGCAGTCCCAGGACAGGGGACACCGGGGAGCTGTTTTTT. The encoded protein is CASSPRTGDTGELFF. Full variable domain (missing parts from reference TRBV2 and TRBJ2-2): EPEVTQTPSHQVTQMGQEVILRCVPISNHLYFYWYRQILGQKVEFLVSFYNNEISEKSEIFDDQFSVERPDGSNFTLKIRSTKLEDSAMYFCASSPRTGDTGELFFGEGSRLTVL.

This clone occurred a few times. V usage is TRBV30 and J usage is TRBJ2-3; no clear D gene. The CDR3 covers 11 residues. CDR1 is GTSNPN and CDR2 is SVGIG in the germline V gene (reference sequence). Trimming removed 3 bases at V and 6 bases at J, with 7 bases between. CDR3 residues: CAWRLGDTQYF. The CDR3 nucleotides are TGTGCCTGGAGGCTCGGGGATACGCAGTATTTT.

Here the CDR3 reads CASSPGDSLYGYTF. As DNA, the CDR3 is TGTGCCAGCTCACCCGGTGACAGCCTCTATGGCTACACCTTC. The chain uses TRBV18 and TRBJ1-2; possibly TRBD1 for D (5 bases). The CDR3 runs 14 residues. Trimming removed 3 bases from V and 4 bases from J, with 12 bases in between. Germline V gives CDR1 KGHSH, CDR2 LQKENI.

This clone was detected a few times. The chain links TRBV7-9 to TRBJ2-1; 8 bases match TRBD2. This CDR3 region has 15 residues. Germline V gene lookup returns CDR1 SEHNR and CDR2 FQNEAQ (reference sequence). V shed 7 bases and J 5 bases; nucleotides not matched to a gene: 10. The CDR3 sequence: CASKWGLGLHNEQFF. CDR3 bases: TGTGCCAGCAAATGGGGACTAGGATTGCACAATGAGCAGTTCTTC.

The chain has TRBV5-4 and TRBJ1-4; tentatively, D is TRBD1 (6 bases). The germline CDR1 and CDR2 sequences are SGHNT and YYREEE (reference sequence). The CDR3 is 14 residues long. The V end was cut by 1 base, the J end by 7 bases, with 11 bases between. The CDR3 DNA is TGTGCCAGCAGCTTGAGTGGGGGCGGTGAAAAACTGTTTTTT. This translates into CASSLSGGGEKLFF.

This clone has only a few counts. The rearrangement links TRBV9 to TRBJ2-1, with 10 bases identical to TRBD2. Looked up from germline, CDR1 is SGDLS and CDR2 is YYNGEE. Losses at the gene ends were 3 bases for V and 8 bases for J; bases not matched to a gene: 8. CDR3 length: 15 residues. Here the CDR3 DNA reads TGTGCCAGCAGCGCCTCCGGGACTAGCGTCGATGAGCAGTTCTTC. Its protein product is CASSASGTSVDEQFF.

This chain links TRBV5-3 with TRBJ1-2, with D unresolved. TRBV5-3 is treated as an ORF (open reading frame) with a function not yet certain. V dropped 7 bases and J dropped 1 base, with 17 bases sitting between them. CDR3 length: 15 residues. CDR3 coding DNA: TGTGCCAGATTAATACTACGGCAGCTTAACTATGGCTACACCTTC. This encodes CARLILRQLNYGYTF.

This clone came up a few times. The V and J genes are TRBV30 and TRBJ1-2; D is unclear. The CDR3 has 11 residues. The V end lost 4 bases, the J end lost 2 bases, and 5 bases lay between the germline ends. Germline values: CDR1 GTSNPN, CDR2 SVGIG (reference sequence). CDR3 nucleotides: TGTGCCTGGAACGGGAACTATGGCTACACCTTC. Its translation is CAWNGNYGYTF. Full variable domain (rest looked up from reference TRBV30 and TRBJ1-2): SQTIHQWPATLVQPVGSPLSLECTVEGTSNPNLYWYRQAAGRGLQLLFYSVGIGQISSEVPQNLSASRPQDRQFILSSKKLLLSDSGFYLCAWNGNYGYTFGSGTRLTVV.

This clone appeared a few times. The V call is TRBV18, the J call TRBJ1-5, with 7 bases fitting TRBD1. The CDR3 contains 17 residues. CDR1 and CDR2 (germline): KGHSH, LQKENI. With 1 base clipped from V and 7 bases from J, the junction kept 13 bases outside the gene matches. The CDR3 loop reads CASSPRGYRGPIQPQHF. CDR3 nucleotides: TGTGCCAGCTCACCACGAGGGTACAGGGGTCCCATACAGCCCCAGCATTTT.

The table lists this clone with a few counts. The genes are TRBV5-5 and TRBJ1-1; D may be TRBD1 (6 bases). V was pared by 2 bases and J by 3 bases, with 14 bases between. Germline CDR1 and CDR2: SGHKS and YYEKEE (reference sequence). The CDR3 is made up of 15 amino acids. The CDR3: CASSFHQGLDTEAFF. In DNA form, the CDR3 reads TGTGCCAGCAGCTTCCACCAGGGGCTTGACACTGAAGCTTTCTTT.

V is TRBV29-1 and J is TRBJ2-3; D is perhaps TRBD2 (5 bases). This CDR3 has 15 amino acids. V lost 1 base, J lost 3 bases, and 14 bases lay in between. Germline-derived CDR1 and CDR2 are SQVTM and ANQGSEA. The DNA for the CDR3 is TGCAGCGTTGAAGGTCGGCTAGCAAAGACAGATACGCAGTATTTT. As protein: CSVEGRLAKTDTQYF.

This clone was found a few times. The chain joins TRBV11-3 to TRBJ2-5; TRBD1 matches at 7 bases. The CDR3 is 13 amino acids. V lost 7 bases and J lost 3; bases outside the gene matches: 5. Germline-derived CDR1 and CDR2 are SGHNT and YENEEA. CDR3 coding DNA: TGTGCCAGCACTCCCCAGGGGGAAGAGACCCAGTACTTC. This encodes CASTPQGEETQYF.

In this sample, this clone turned up a few times. The chain links TRBV28 to TRBJ1-2; a weak D match, TRBD1 (6 bases). CDR3 length: 15 residues. Looked up from germline, CDR1 is MDHEN and CDR2 is SYDVKM. Trimming took 7 bases from V and 4 from J, leaving 19 bases between them. CDR3 sequence reads: CASTLNNRALYGYTF. The CDR3 nucleotides read TGTGCCAGCACGTTGAATAACAGGGCTCTCTATGGCTACACCTTC.

The chain joins TRBV2 to TRBJ2-1; TRBD2 aligns across 11 bases. The CDR3 consists of 15 residues. The germline CDR1 and CDR2 sequences are SNHLY and FYNNEI. V shed 8 bases and J 6 bases; nucleotides not matched to a gene: 9. In DNA form, the CDR3 reads TGTGCCAGCGGCTTACTAGCGGGAGTGAGCAATGAGCAGTTCTTC. It encodes CASGLLAGVSNEQFF.

This clone appeared a few times. The gene calls are TRBV28 and TRBJ2-5, with 8 nucleotides matching TRBD1. Germline CDR1 MDHEN, CDR2 SYDVKM. The CDR3 is 15 residues long. J was trimmed by 3 bases and V by 6 bases; bases with no gene match: 9. CDR3 sequence reads: CASSLRSDREETQYF. The CDR3 nucleotides are TGTGCCAGCAGCCTAAGGTCGGACAGGGAAGAGACCCAGTACTTC.

This clone was found a few times. The chain couples TRBV4-1 to TRBJ1-2, with 7 bases that match TRBD1. The CDR3 totals 15 residues. The germline gives CDR1 MGHRA, CDR2 YSYEKL. V trimming: 4 bases; J trimming: 4 bases; junction bases outside the gene matches: 9. CDR3 protein: CASSRDQGDRYGYTF. CDR3 DNA sequence: TGCGCCAGCAGCCGAGACCAGGGGGACCGCTATGGCTACACCTTC.

The chain uses TRBV19 and TRBJ1-2, with D tentatively TRBD1 (6 bases). CDR1 and CDR2 (germline): LNHDA, SQIVND (reference sequence). Trimming cost V 8 bases and J 5 bases, with 12 bases left between them. This CDR3 comprises 12 residues. CDR3 in amino acids: CASASGVYGYTF. As DNA, the CDR3 is TGTGCCAGTGCCTCAGGGGTTTATGGCTACACCTTC.

The sample holds a few counts of this clone. V is TRBV6-1 and J is TRBJ1-1; TRBD1 agrees at 9 bases. CDR1 MNHNS and CDR2 SASEGT come from the germline V gene. The CDR3 extends over 13 amino acids. J was trimmed by 8 bases and V by 6 bases; bases with no gene match: 7. CDR3 DNA sequence: TGTGCCAGCAGGTTGACAGGGGGTACCGAAGCTTTCTTT. Its protein is CASRLTGGTEAFF.